The 15 T cell receptor beta chains presented below share a single source sample, sequenced in a study of cytomegalovirus exposure and HLA in healthy donors. Use of 60 Vbeta and 13 Jbeta primers characterized the PCR. Some clones are missing from TCRdb's copy, which holds only in-frame ones; the method was immunoSEQ multiplex PCR. The table has under 300,000 clones, 81% seen once. The sequencing sample was made of PBMCs. The receptors originated from a woman between 55 and 75 years old in good health and CMV-seropositive.

The chain uses TRBV29-1 and TRBJ2-1, with D possibly matching TRBD2 (5 bases). The CDR3 length is 15 residues. Trimming left V 0 bases short and J 5 bases short, with 14 bases between. In germline, CDR1 is SQVTM, CDR2 ANQGSEA. The CDR3 DNA sequence: TGCAGCGTTGAAGAGCAAATACTAGTGGACAATGAGCAGTTCTTC. Encoded protein: CSVEEQILVDNEQFF.

This chain links TRBV2 with TRBJ2-7, with TRBD1 as a possible D gene (5 bases). Germline V CDR1 and CDR2: SNHLY, FYNNEI. The CDR3 totals 15 residues. V dropped 6 bases and J dropped 2 bases, with 17 bases sitting between them. The CDR3 DNA is TGTGCCAGCAGGATAGACGGACACCCAACCTACGAGCAGTACTTC. Amino acid sequence: CASRIDGHPTYEQYF.

The chain links TRBV6-1 to TRBJ2-2; 9 bases are a match to TRBD2. Looked up from germline, CDR1 is MNHNS and CDR2 is SASEGT. CDR3 length equals 15 residues. With 3 bases clipped from V and 6 bases from J, the junction kept 5 bases outside the gene matches. The CDR3 reads CASSEREGRAGELFF. The DNA of the CDR3 is TGTGCCAGCAGTGAGCGGGAGGGCCGGGCCGGGGAGCTGTTTTTT.

This rearrangement joins TRBV2 to TRBJ2-7; possibly TRBD1 for D (7 bases). Per germline, CDR1 SNHLY and CDR2 FYNNEI. CDR3 size: 14 residues. Trimming removed 3 bases at V and 0 bases at J, with 9 bases between. The CDR3 protein is CASSERDSSYEQYF. As DNA, the CDR3 is TGTGCCAGCAGTGAGCGGGACAGCTCCTACGAGCAGTACTTC.

This chain uses TRBV6-1 with TRBJ1-3; unclear D gene. The germline gives CDR1 MNHNS, CDR2 SASEGT. The CDR3 totals 15 residues. Trimming pared 5 bases from V and 0 bases from J, leaving 11 bases between. The CDR3 nucleotides are TGTGCCAGCAGTCCCCGCTACAGCTCTGGAAACACCATATATTTT. Its translation is CASSPRYSSGNTIYF.

V is TRBV16 and J is TRBJ1-1; unclear D gene. Germline CDR1 reads KGHSY; CDR2 reads FQNENV. Trimming pared 2 bases from V and 8 bases from J, leaving 6 bases between. The CDR3 length is 11 residues. As DNA, the CDR3 is TGTGCCAGCAGCCAAGCAGGAGAAGCTTTCTTT. It codes for CASSQAGEAFF.

This clone was seen only a few times. V usage is TRBV12-5 and J usage is TRBJ1-1; 8 bases fit TRBD1. V lost 4 bases to trimming and J lost 8 bases; unmatched junction nucleotides: 3. CDR1 and CDR2 (germline): LGHNT, FRNRAP. The CDR3 has 12 residues. This CDR3 reads CASGSWDREAFF. CDR3 sequence (DNA): TGTGCTAGTGGTTCCTGGGACAGGGAAGCTTTCTTT.

The chain combines TRBV4-2 with TRBJ2-7, with TRBD1 matching over 7 bases. J gave up 0 bases and V 2 bases, and 1 base lay outside the gene matches. The CDR3 has 14 residues. Germline lookup yields CDR1 LGHNA and CDR2 YNFKEQ. The CDR3 reads CASSQWDSSYEQYF. The CDR3 region has the DNA TGTGCCAGCAGCCAATGGGACAGCTCCTACGAGCAGTACTTC.

V gene TRBV5-6 combines with J gene TRBJ1-2; D not certain. Trimming left V 4 bases short and J 1 base short, with 11 bases between. Per the germline V gene, CDR1 is SGHDT and CDR2 is YYEEEE. This CDR3 contains 14 residues. CDR3 DNA: TGTGCCAGCAGCGTGGAGAGTTATAACTATGGCTACACCTTC. Translated, it gives CASSVESYNYGYTF.

This chain joins TRBV28 and TRBJ1-2; 7 bases align to TRBD1. Per the germline V gene, CDR1 is MDHEN and CDR2 is SYDVKM. V dropped 7 bases and J dropped 5; count of bases not matched to a gene: 13. This CDR3 comprises 15 residues. CDR3 residues: CASTLTGMSLYGYTF. The DNA of the CDR3 is TGTGCCAGCACCCTGACAGGGATGTCCCTATATGGCTACACCTTC.

The rearrangement uses TRBV6-1 and TRBJ2-7, with a weak D call TRBD1 (5 bases). Germline V lookup: CDR1 MNHNS, CDR2 SASEGT. The CDR3 spans 13 residues. The V end lost 2 bases, the J end lost 4 bases, and 9 bases lay between the germline ends. CDR3 nucleotides: TGTGCCAGCAGTGAATTTAAGGGGTACGAGCAGTACTTC. Translation gives CASSEFKGYEQYF.

In its sample, this clone was seen a few times. The V gene is TRBV5-1, the J gene TRBJ1-1; D remains unclear. Trimming cost V 3 bases and J 7 bases, with 19 bases left between them. The CDR3 spans 15 residues. In germline, CDR1 is SGHRS, CDR2 YFSETQ. The CDR3 reads CASSSSGFGVLEAFF. The CDR3 DNA reads as TGCGCCAGCAGCTCATCGGGATTCGGGGTTCTTGAAGCTTTCTTT. Drawing the rest from reference TRBV5-1 and TRBJ1-1, the complete variable domain is KAGVTQTPRYLIKTRGQQVTLSCSPISGHRSVSWYQQTPGQGLQFLFEYFSETQRNKGNFPGRFSGRQFSNSRSEMNVSTLELGDSALYLCASSSSGFGVLEAFFGQGTRLTVV.

This clone came up a few times. V gene TRBV27 combines with J gene TRBJ2-7; D perhaps matches TRBD2 (6 bases). Germline CDR1 MNHEY, CDR2 SMNVEV (reference sequence). The CDR3 extends over 14 amino acids. V dropped 1 base and J dropped 5 bases, with 12 bases sitting between them. CDR3 sequence (DNA): TGTGCCAGCAGTTTATTTCTACGGGGGAACGAGCAGTACTTC. Translated, it gives CASSLFLRGNEQYF.

The V and J genes are TRBV28 and TRBJ2-1; D might be TRBD1 (6 bases). The germline gives CDR1 MDHEN, CDR2 SYDVKM. With 4 bases removed from V and 10 bases from J, the gap between germline ends came to 14 bases. CDR3 length equals 13 residues. The CDR3 region is CASSSQGSREQFF. As DNA, the CDR3 is TGTGCCAGCAGTTCACAGGGATCCCGGGAGCAGTTCTTC.

The V call is TRBV6-5, the J call TRBJ2-2; D possibly corresponds to TRBD2 (5 bases). The CDR3 is 16 residues long. Germline-derived CDR1 and CDR2 are MNHEY and SVGAGI. Trimming took off 4 bases at V and 4 bases at J, with 16 bases between the two ends. The CDR3 reads CASSSPFEGSTGELFF. The DNA of the CDR3 is TGTGCCAGCAGTTCTCCGTTCGAAGGGAGCACCGGGGAGCTGTTTTTT.